A single sample gave rise to the 29 T cell receptor beta chains below, sequenced in a study of T cell responses to AZD1222 COVID-19 vaccine. The repertoire was sequenced with immunoSEQ multiplex PCR; TCRdb's copy has only in-frame clones and lacks some. The data contain about 99,000 clones, over 70% of them singletons. The sample was peripheral blood, taken on day 0 of AZD1222 vaccination. Receptors originate from an adult in good health.

V and J are TRBV10-2 and TRBJ2-7, with TRBD1 identical over 8 bases. Germline trimming cut 4 bases from V and 0 bases from J; bases unmatched to any gene: 5. Per the germline V gene, CDR1 is WSHSY and CDR2 is SAAADI. This CDR3 spans 15 amino acids. CDR3 bases: TGCGCCAGCAGTGGGTGGACAGGGAGCTCCTACGAGCAGTACTTC. Translation: CASSGWTGSSYEQYF.

The rearrangement joins TRBV7-2 to TRBJ1-2, with 8 bases identical to TRBD1. The CDR3 has 16 amino acids. The ends lost 0 bases at V and 8 bases at J; junction bases unmatched: 11. CDR1 SGHTA and CDR2 FQGNSA come from the germline V gene. CDR3 DNA sequence: TGTGCCAGCAGCTTAGCTACCTTCCAGGGGGCGGCGGGCTACACCTTC. It specifies CASSLATFQGAAGYTF.

This clone was detected only once. V is TRBV4-2 and J is TRBJ1-6; TRBD1 aligns across 7 bases. The V segment lost 6 bases and the J segment 0 bases; nucleotides outside the gene matches: 17. CDR1 and CDR2 (germline): LGHNA, YNFKEQ. The CDR3 runs 20 residues. CDR3 sequence reads: CASRHKGSRGQSSYNSPLHF. The CDR3 DNA is TGTGCCAGCAGACATAAGGGGTCGAGGGGACAGAGCTCCTATAATTCACCCCTCCACTTT.

The chain carries TRBV5-1 and TRBJ2-5, with TRBD2 identical over 15 bases. Germline assignment: CDR1 SGHRS and CDR2 YFSETQ. V trimming: 5 bases; J trimming: 2 bases; junction bases outside the gene matches: 10. The CDR3 is 18 residues long. The CDR3 is CASSYNPGTSGGQETQYF. In DNA, the CDR3 is TGCGCCAGCAGTTATAATCCCGGGACTAGCGGGGGGCAAGAGACCCAGTACTTC. Based on the CDR3 plus reference TRBV5-1 and TRBJ2-5, the full variable domain is KAGVTQTPRYLIKTRGQQVTLSCSPISGHRSVSWYQQTPGQGLQFLFEYFSETQRNKGNFPGRFSGRQFSNSRSEMNVSTLELGDSALYLCASSYNPGTSGGQETQYFGPGTRLLVL.

A single count supports this clone. Relative to the germline gene, one junction end is altered; a read error may explain this. This sequence joins TRBV28 and TRBJ2-7; 8 bases are a match to TRBD2. The CDR3 has 11 residues. CDR1 MDHEN and CDR2 SYDVKM come from the germline V gene. CDR3 sequence reads: CASSYREGCFF. CDR3 DNA sequence: TGTGCCAGCAGTTACCGGGAGGGTTGTTTCTTC. Drawing the rest from reference TRBV28 and TRBJ2-7, the complete variable domain is DVKVTQSSRYLVKRTGEKVFLECVQDMDHENMFWYRQDPGLGLRLIYFSYDVKMKEKGDIPEGYSVSREKKERFSLILESASTNQTSMYLCASSYREGCFFGPGTRLTVT.

The chain joins TRBV27 to TRBJ2-2; a possible D gene is TRBD2 (7 bases). The CDR3 length is 16 residues. Trimming removed 5 bases at V and 4 bases at J, with 17 bases between. Germline values: CDR1 MNHEY, CDR2 SMNVEV (reference sequence). CDR3 DNA sequence: TGTGCCAGCAGTCTTAGGGGGGGGCGGGTCACCGGGGAGCTGTTTTTT. Protein: CASSLRGGRVTGELFF.

V usage is TRBV5-1 and J usage is TRBJ2-7, with 7 bases matching TRBD1. Trimming cost V 2 bases and J 4 bases; bases outside gene matches: 6. The CDR3 is 14 residues long. Per germline, CDR1 SGHRS and CDR2 YFSETQ. The CDR3 DNA sequence: TGCGCCAGCAGCTTCTTGGGACAGAATTACGAGCAGTACTTC. Translating it yields CASSFLGQNYEQYF.

This clone was seen a single time. The chain has TRBV28 and TRBJ1-2; D is ambiguous. V lost 8 bases and J 4 bases, leaving 11 bases between the germline ends. Looked up from germline, CDR1 is MDHEN and CDR2 is SYDVKM. This CDR3 spans 12 amino acids. CDR3 sequence (DNA): TGTGCCAGCCGGTCGGGATCCTATGGCTACACCTTC. Translating it yields CASRSGSYGYTF.

The rearrangement links TRBV5-1 to TRBJ2-5; 10 bases are shared with TRBD2. The V segment lost 4 bases and the J segment 0 bases; nucleotides outside the gene matches: 9. The V gene's germline CDR1 is SGHRS and CDR2 YFSETQ. CDR3 length: 17 residues. CDR3 bases: TGCGCCAGCAGCGGTTTGCCGGGACTAGCGAACCAAGAGACCCAGTACTTC. Translated, it gives CASSGLPGLANQETQYF.

This clone was seen just once. The chain is built from TRBV29-1 and TRBJ1-2; tentatively, D is TRBD1 (5 bases). CDR1 is SQVTM, CDR2 ANQGSEA, per germline. V was trimmed by 5 bases and J by 8 bases, leaving 18 bases between them. The length of the CDR3 is 13 residues. The CDR3 region is CSVLREGLRGYTF. CDR3 nucleotides: TGCAGCGTTCTTCGAGAGGGGTTGAGGGGCTACACCTTC. The whole variable domain, remainder taken from reference TRBV29-1 and TRBJ1-2, is SAVISQKPSRDICQRGTSLTIQCQVDSQVTMMFWYRQQPGQSLTLIATANQGSEATYESGFVIDKFPISRPNLTFSTLTVSNMSPEDSSIYLCSVLREGLRGYTFGSGTRLTVV.

The chain employs TRBV5-1 and TRBJ1-6; tentative D call: TRBD1 (5 bases). The CDR3 runs 19 residues. The germline V gene has CDR1 SGHRS and CDR2 YFSETQ. V dropped 1 base and J dropped 6 bases, with 23 bases sitting between them. CDR3 in amino acids: CASSLSDRTIYSGNSPLHF. CDR3 nucleotides: TGCGCCAGCAGCTTGTCTGACAGAACCATTTATAGTGGTAATTCACCCCTCCACTTT.

This clone was counted a single time. The chain employs TRBV2 and TRBJ1-1; D gene uncertain. V lost 3 bases and J lost 0, with 5 bases in between. The CDR3 totals 13 residues. Germline V gives CDR1 SNHLY, CDR2 FYNNEI. CDR3 nucleotides: TGTGCCAGCAGTGATCCACTGAACACTGAAGCTTTCTTT. Protein product: CASSDPLNTEAFF.

The V gene is TRBV29-1, the J gene TRBJ2-7, with D perhaps TRBD1 (6 bases). Germline-derived CDR1 and CDR2 are SQVTM and ANQGSEA. Trimming removed 7 bases at V and 0 bases at J, with 10 bases between. This CDR3 has 12 amino acids. CDR3 region: CSAWDTSYEQYF. DNA for the CDR3: TGCAGCGCTTGGGACACCTCCTACGAGCAGTACTTC.

This rearrangement joins TRBV5-4 to TRBJ2-5, with D unclear. The CDR3 is made up of 16 amino acids. Germline-derived CDR1 and CDR2 are SGHNT and YYREEE (reference sequence). Trimming left V 6 bases short and J 4 bases short, with 22 bases between. Here the CDR3 DNA reads TGTGCCAGCACTAAATCACCAGGCTTAGAGCGAGAGACCCAGTACTTC. Protein: CASTKSPGLERETQYF.

The chain joins TRBV5-1 to TRBJ2-7; 8 bases fit TRBD2. Losses at the gene ends were 4 bases for V and 4 bases for J; bases not matched to a gene: 13. The CDR3 spans 16 residues. Germline CDR1 and CDR2: SGHRS and YFSETQ. The CDR3, as DNA: TGCGCCAGCAGCCCTGGAGGCCTAGCGGGTAGGTACGAGCAGTACTTC. Protein product: CASSPGGLAGRYEQYF.

This clone has more than one count but fewer than ten. This sequence joins TRBV28 and TRBJ1-5; no reliable D call. Germline V CDR1 and CDR2: MDHEN, SYDVKM. This CDR3 spans 14 amino acids. Trimming left V 6 bases short and J 3 bases short, with 12 bases between. The CDR3 DNA is TGTGCCAGCAGGCGTCCCCGAAACAATCAGCCCCAGCATTTT. Its translation is CASRRPRNNQPQHF.

The chain joins TRBV5-4 to TRBJ1-6; 7 nucleotides match TRBD1. There are 13 residues in the CDR3. The J segment lost 7 bases and the V segment lost 2 bases, leaving 0 bases of the junction unmatched. Germline-derived CDR1 and CDR2 are SGHNT and YYREEE (reference sequence). CDR3 in DNA: TGTGCCAGCAGCTTACAGGGGAATTCACCCCTCCACTTT. Translating it yields CASSLQGNSPLHF.

This clone was found a few times. The rearrangement links TRBV28 to TRBJ2-7; TRBD1 is a possible D gene (5 bases). The CDR3 has 14 residues. Germline V gene sequence: CDR1 MDHEN, CDR2 SYDVKM. V lost 1 base to trimming and J lost 3 bases, with 10 bases between them. CDR3 residues: CASSLFRELYEQYF. The CDR3, as DNA: TGTGCCAGCAGTTTATTCAGGGAACTCTACGAGCAGTACTTC.

V usage is TRBV5-1 and J usage is TRBJ2-7; D might be TRBD1 (6 bases). The CDR3 extends over 14 amino acids. Between the trimmed V and J ends, which lost 4 bases and 4 bases, there was a span of 15 bases. Germline CDR1 SGHRS, CDR2 YFSETQ. Written as DNA, the CDR3 is TGCGCCAGCAGCCCCGCGACAGGAAGTTACGAGCAGTACTTC. Its protein product is CASSPATGSYEQYF.

In its sample, this clone was seen once. J is TRBJ1-2 and V is TRBV12-3 or TRBV12-4; 7 bases line up with TRBD1. V dropped 6 bases and J dropped 4; count of bases not matched to a gene: 2. This CDR3 region has 12 residues. The CDR3 DNA follows: TGTGCCAGCAGCCGACAGGGCTATGGCTACACCTTC. This sequence encodes CASSRQGYGYTF.

This clone is a singleton in its sample. The V and J genes are TRBV6-5 and TRBJ1-1; a possible D gene is TRBD1 (5 bases). Trimming cost V 8 bases and J 6 bases, with 13 bases left between them. Germline lookup yields CDR1 MNHEY and CDR2 SVGAGI. This CDR3 has 12 amino acids. CDR3 in DNA: TGTGCCAGCTTCCGGATAGGGGCTGAAGCTTTCTTT. It codes for CASFRIGAEAFF.

The chain carries TRBV27 and TRBJ1-6; possibly TRBD1 for D (6 bases). The CDR3 sequence is 16 residues long. Trimming removed 10 bases from V and 0 bases from J, with 16 bases in between. Looked up from germline, CDR1 is MNHEY and CDR2 is SMNVEV (reference sequence). The CDR3 DNA is TGTGCCACTTCGACGGGGACATTCTCCTATAATTCACCCCTCCACTTT. It translates to CATSTGTFSYNSPLHF.

The chain combines TRBV5-6 with TRBJ2-3, with a tentative D call TRBD2 (6 bases). In germline, CDR1 is SGHDT, CDR2 YYEEEE. This CDR3 has 15 amino acids. V was shortened by 4 bases and J by 4 bases, with 16 bases between the two germline ends. CDR3 amino acids: CASSPGGPGADTQYF. The CDR3 nucleotides are TGTGCCAGCAGCCCTGGAGGCCCGGGGGCAGATACGCAGTATTTT.

This chain links TRBV19 with TRBJ1-5, with TRBD1 as a possible D gene (5 bases). Trimming left V 3 bases short and J 2 bases short, with 8 bases between. This CDR3 contains 14 residues. Germline CDR1 reads LNHDA; CDR2 reads SQIVND (reference sequence). The CDR3 loop is CASSMDKGNQPQHF. CDR3 DNA sequence: TGTGCCAGTAGTATGGACAAGGGCAATCAGCCCCAGCATTTT.

This sequence joins TRBV19 and TRBJ1-5; a possible D gene is TRBD1 (6 bases). V was pared by 6 bases and J by 0 bases, with 18 bases between. This CDR3 has 17 amino acids. Germline CDR1 and CDR2: LNHDA and SQIVND (reference sequence). Here the CDR3 reads CASRGDKEGLSNQPQHF. The CDR3, as DNA: TGTGCCAGTAGGGGGGACAAAGAGGGCCTTAGCAATCAGCCCCAGCATTTT.

The chain is built from TRBV24-1 and TRBJ2-1; D gene uncertain. This CDR3 contains 15 residues. Germline V gives CDR1 KGHDR, CDR2 SFDVKD. Between the trimmed V and J ends, which lost 9 bases and 0 bases, there was a span of 14 bases. CDR3 DNA: TGTGCCACCCGACGTTCGAAGGGCTCCTACAATGAGCAGTTCTTC. This encodes CATRRSKGSYNEQFF.

This sequence joins TRBV28 and TRBJ2-7; 14 bases line up with TRBD2. CDR3 length equals 16 residues. Germline V gene sequence: CDR1 MDHEN, CDR2 SYDVKM. V was clipped by 2 bases and J by 6 bases; unmatched bases: 6. CDR3 region: CASSLGGLAGGSEQYF. For the CDR3, the DNA is TGTGCCAGCAGTTTAGGCGGACTAGCGGGAGGTTCCGAGCAGTACTTC.

The chain carries TRBV19 and TRBJ2-5; D is perhaps TRBD2 (6 bases). The V gene's germline CDR1 is LNHDA and CDR2 SQIVND (reference sequence). Trimming took off 7 bases at V and 5 bases at J, with 26 bases between the two ends. This CDR3 region has 17 residues. The CDR3 sequence: CASIMLGGALSMETQYF. In DNA, the CDR3 is TGTGCCAGTATAATGTTGGGCGGGGCCCTGAGTATGGAGACCCAGTACTTC.

The chain links TRBV28 to TRBJ1-5; D is uncertain. CDR3 length: 14 amino acids. V was shortened by 8 bases and J by 3 bases, with 14 bases between the two germline ends. The germline V gene has CDR1 MDHEN and CDR2 SYDVKM. CDR3 region: CASGGFGTNQPQHF. In nucleotides, the CDR3 is TGTGCCAGCGGCGGGTTCGGCACCAATCAGCCCCAGCATTTT. Complete variable domain (other parts from reference TRBV28 and TRBJ1-5): DVKVTQSSRYLVKRTGEKVFLECVQDMDHENMFWYRQDPGLGLRLIYFSYDVKMKEKGDIPEGYSVSREKKERFSLILESASTNQTSMYLCASGGFGTNQPQHFGDGTRLSIL.